Ten or more counts support the clone carrying this TCR beta chain. This entry belongs to a study of CD8 T cells in ankylosing spondylitis. TCRdb processed the 5' RACE reads anew with MiXCR; each CDR3 protein has one entry. The repertoire includes about 120,000 distinct CDR3 sequences, roughly 15% of them detected once, and 2.5% to 3% sits in the top ten. The specimen was blood, either unsorted or a sorted T cell fraction (not recorded which). The TCR sequence derives from a female donor with ankylosing spondylitis or in good health (not recorded which).

The CDR3 region has the DNA TGCGCCAGCAGCGCCGACAGGGGAGGACAGCCCCAGCATTTT. Translation gives CASSADRGGQPQHF. The chain employs TRBV5-1 and TRBJ1-5; the match to TRBD1 covers 8 bases. The CDR3 sequence is 14 residues long. V gave up 4 bases and J gave up 7 bases; unmatched junction bases: 7. Per germline, CDR1 SGHRS and CDR2 YFSETQ.